This T cell receptor (beta chain) came from a study of CD8+CD57+ T cells in acquired aplastic anemia. Study background: CD4+ cells from healthy donors averaged roughly 10 million reads.

Germline lookup yields CDR1 ENHRY and CDR2 SYGVKD. Germline trimming cut 9 bases from V and 2 bases from J; bases unmatched to any gene: 3. The CDR3 length is 14 residues. This clonotype was observed at least ten times. Genomic DNA served as template for TCR beta VDJ and CDR3 profiling. TCRdb redid the calling of the reads with MiXCR, one entry per CDR3 protein. The repertoire holds hundreds of thousands of distinct CDR3 sequences, with 65% to 80% as singletons. The TCR comes from a human donor in good health, serving as a control. The specimen sequenced was sorted CD4+, CD8+, or CD8+CD57+ T cells (not recorded which) from PBMCs. The gene calls are TRBV10-3 and TRBJ2-3; 12 positions agree with TRBD2. DNA of the CDR3: TGTGCCATGAGACTAGCGGGGGACACAGATACGCAGTATTTT. Its translation: CAMRLAGDTDTQYF.